Presented here are 31 T cell receptor beta chains from one specimen sequenced in a study of T cell changes during pregnancy in multiple sclerosis. Using immunoSEQ multiplex PCR, the repertoire was profiled, and TCRdb retains in-frame clones only, with some absent. Of 77,000 or so clones in the sample, 85% to 95% were seen once. The source material was peripheral blood, sampled in the second trimester of pregnancy. The receptor set was obtained from a female donor in good health, enrolled as a control in a pregnancy study.

The chain has TRBV10-3 and TRBJ1-1; no definite D call. The germline CDR1 and CDR2 sequences are ENHRY and SYGVKD. V gave up 3 bases and J gave up 1 base, with 9 bases separating them. The CDR3 has 14 amino acids. The CDR3 is CAISERAGNTEAFF. The DNA of the CDR3 is TGTGCCATCAGTGAAAGGGCGGGGAACACTGAAGCTTTCTTT.

The genes are TRBV7-8 and TRBJ1-5; 8 bases line up with TRBD1. With 5 bases clipped from V and 1 base from J, the junction kept 1 base outside the gene matches. The germline gives CDR1 SGHVS, CDR2 FQNEAQ. This CDR3 region has 14 residues. CDR3 region: CASSRDRSNQPQHF. In DNA, the CDR3 is TGTGCCAGCAGCCGGGACAGGAGCAATCAGCCCCAGCATTTT.

The V gene is TRBV30, the J gene TRBJ2-1, with 9 bases that match TRBD1. The CDR3 loop spans 14 amino acids. The germline gives CDR1 GTSNPN, CDR2 SVGIG (reference sequence). V was pared by 0 bases and J by 4 bases, with 1 base of the junction left unmatched. The CDR3 coding sequence is TGTGCCTGGAGTGTAGGGACAGGGTACAATGAGCAGTTCTTC. Translation gives CAWSVGTGYNEQFF.

The J gene is TRBJ2-2, the V gene TRBV11-2; 8 bases align to TRBD2. Germline V CDR1 and CDR2: SGHAT, FQNNGV. The CDR3 extends over 16 amino acids. The trim removed 5 bases at V and 4 bases at J, leaving 9 bases unmatched. The CDR3 sequence: CASSHSGGLGTGELFF. The CDR3 bases are TGTGCCAGCAGCCACTCGGGGGGGCTGGGCACCGGGGAGCTGTTTTTT.

CDR3 residues: CASSQGPGGATEAFF. The CDR3 nucleotides read TGCGCCAGCAGCCAAGGGCCGGGAGGCGCCACTGAAGCTTTCTTT. The J gene is TRBJ1-1, the V gene TRBV4-1; D is unresolved. From germline, CDR1 is MGHRA and CDR2 YSYEKL. CDR3 length: 15 residues. V shed 1 base and J shed 4 bases, with 13 bases lying between them.

This chain's CDR3 is CASSSTDRSTEAFF. The CDR3 region has the DNA TGTGCCAGCAGCTCAACAGACAGGTCCACTGAAGCTTTCTTT. The J gene is TRBJ1-1, the V gene TRBV5-6; D is possibly TRBD1 (6 bases). Germline V lookup: CDR1 SGHDT, CDR2 YYEEEE. The germline V and J ends were trimmed by 3 bases and 4 bases, with 13 bases remaining between them. CDR3 length: 14 residues.

This rearrangement joins TRBV10-3 to TRBJ1-2, with a possible D match to TRBD1 (5 bases). CDR3 length: 14 amino acids. CDR1 ENHRY and CDR2 SYGVKD come from the germline V gene. Deletions cut 10 bases from V and 4 bases from J, with 19 bases between. The CDR3: CATGSIGAGYGYTF. The DNA for the CDR3 is TGTGCCACCGGGAGTATTGGGGCGGGCTATGGCTACACCTTC.

The chain combines TRBV5-1 with TRBJ2-5, with 7 bases that match TRBD2. V dropped 4 bases and J dropped 2; count of bases not matched to a gene: 11. This CDR3 is built from 16 residues. In germline, CDR1 is SGHRS, CDR2 YFSETQ. CDR3 residues: CASSRRQSGAQETQYF. The CDR3 DNA is TGCGCCAGCAGCCGGAGGCAGAGCGGGGCACAAGAGACCCAGTACTTC.

This clone was detected once. CDR3 in amino acids: CASSLELLSGANVLTF. As DNA, the CDR3 is TGTGCCAGCAGCTTAGAACTACTCTCTGGGGCCAACGTCCTGACTTTC. The chain couples TRBV7-2 to TRBJ2-6; D unclear. Trimming removed 1 base from V and 0 bases from J, with 7 bases in between. The germline CDR1 and CDR2 sequences are SGHTA and FQGNSA. The CDR3 covers 16 residues. The full variable domain, its missing parts supplied by reference TRBV7-2 and TRBJ2-6, is GAGVSQSPSNKVTEKGKDVELRCDPISGHTALYWYRQSLGQGLEFLIYFQGNSAPDKSGLPSDRFSAERTGGSVSTLTIQRTQQEDSAVYLCASSLELLSGANVLTFGAGSRLTVL.

This rearrangement joins TRBV6-5 to TRBJ1-2; TRBD1 is a possible D gene (6 bases). Deletions cut 8 bases from V and 3 bases from J, with 16 bases between. Germline lookup yields CDR1 MNHEY and CDR2 SVGAGI. This CDR3 comprises 14 residues. The CDR3 region has the DNA TGTGCCAGCTCCCCAGGGGCGCCGGACTATGGCTACACCTTC. It yields the protein CASSPGAPDYGYTF.

The chain combines TRBV4-3 with TRBJ1-2, with D maybe TRBD1 (6 bases). The V gene lost 1 base and the J gene lost 7 bases, with 19 bases spanning the gap. The CDR3 loop spans 16 amino acids. Germline V gene lookup returns CDR1 LGHNA and CDR2 YSLEER. CDR3 sequence (DNA): TGCGCCAGCAGCCAAGTAGGCGGTCACAGGGAGAGTGGCTACACCTTC. This translates into CASSQVGGHRESGYTF.

The genes are TRBV2 and TRBJ2-2, with 9 nucleotides matching TRBD1. Germline CDR1 reads SNHLY; CDR2 reads FYNNEI. The CDR3 has 15 residues. V dropped 6 bases and J dropped 1; count of bases not matched to a gene: 3. The CDR3 sequence is CASSRDRVNTGELFF. DNA for the CDR3: TGTGCCAGCAGCCGGGACAGGGTGAACACCGGGGAGCTGTTTTTT.

This clone has only one observation. The chain has TRBV6-5 and TRBJ1-1; no definite D call. CDR1 is MNHEY, CDR2 SVGAGI, per germline. V lost 6 bases to trimming and J lost 11 bases, with 13 bases between them. This CDR3 region has 11 residues. CDR3 loop: CASRQGRVAFF. The CDR3 DNA reads as TGTGCCAGCAGGCAAGGGAGGGTGGCTTTCTTT.

A single count supports this clone. This chain links TRBV29-1 with TRBJ1-1; 9 bases fit TRBD1. The length of the CDR3 is 13 residues. Unmatched junction bases numbered 7, after V lost 7 bases and J lost 4 bases. In germline, CDR1 is SQVTM, CDR2 ANQGSEA. The CDR3 DNA reads as TGCAGCGGCGAACAGGGGGCGGGCACTGAAGCTTTCTTT. Protein: CSGEQGAGTEAFF.

The genes are TRBV7-8 and TRBJ2-5; maybe TRBD1 (7 bases). Germline lookup yields CDR1 SGHVS and CDR2 FQNEAQ. The CDR3 is 14 residues long. Trimming removed 5 bases at V and 3 bases at J, with 13 bases between. The CDR3 DNA reads TGTGCCAGCAGCCGCGGGACAGCCGAAGAGACCCAGTACTTC. This codes for CASSRGTAEETQYF. The whole variable domain, filled in from reference TRBV7-8 and TRBJ2-5, reads GAGVSQSPRYKVAKRGQDVALRCDPISGHVSLFWYQQALGQGPEFLTYFQNEAQLDKSGLPSDRFFAERPEGSVSTLKIQRTQQEDSAVYLCASSRGTAEETQYFGPGTRLLVL.

The chain is built from TRBV7-8 and TRBJ1-1; D uncertain. Germline V gene lookup returns CDR1 SGHVS and CDR2 FQNEAQ. The CDR3 runs 12 residues. V lost 1 base and J 10 bases, leaving 10 bases between the germline ends. In DNA, the CDR3 is TGTGCCAGCAGCTTAGTTCCCGGCGGAGCTTTCTTT. Its translation is CASSLVPGGAFF.

The genes are TRBV29-1 and TRBJ1-1; D is undetermined. V was trimmed by 2 bases and J by 10 bases, leaving 20 bases between them. Germline CDR1 SQVTM, CDR2 ANQGSEA. The CDR3 consists of 14 residues. The CDR3 nucleotides are TGCAGCGTTGAAACAAGACTCCTCCCTCGAGGAGCTTTCTTT. Translating gives CSVETRLLPRGAFF.

The chain uses TRBV27 and TRBJ1-2; the D gene is possibly TRBD1 (5 bases). The ends were cut back, 2 bases at V and 4 bases at J, with 8 bases in the middle. This CDR3 comprises 13 residues. Germline-derived CDR1 and CDR2 are MNHEY and SMNVEV (reference sequence). CDR3 nucleotides: TGTGCCAGCAGTTTACGGGGGACCTATGGCTACACCTTC. Translated: CASSLRGTYGYTF.

This clone was found a few times. The chain couples TRBV5-1 to TRBJ2-2, with D possibly being TRBD1 (6 bases). Per the germline V gene, CDR1 is SGHRS and CDR2 is YFSETQ. This CDR3 is built from 14 residues. Trimming pared 5 bases from V and 4 bases from J, leaving 12 bases between. As DNA, the CDR3 is TGCGCCAGCAGACAGGGATCGAGCACCGGGGAGCTGTTTTTT. This codes for CASRQGSSTGELFF. Based on the CDR3 plus reference TRBV5-1 and TRBJ2-2, the full variable domain is KAGVTQTPRYLIKTRGQQVTLSCSPISGHRSVSWYQQTPGQGLQFLFEYFSETQRNKGNFPGRFSGRQFSNSRSEMNVSTLELGDSALYLCASRQGSSTGELFFGEGSRLTVL.

The V and J genes are TRBV5-6 and TRBJ2-7, with TRBD2 matching over 9 bases. This CDR3 comprises 14 residues. Germline CDR1 SGHDT, CDR2 YYEEEE. With 0 bases clipped from V and 5 bases from J, the junction kept 3 bases outside the gene matches. The CDR3 loop reads CASSLVASGDEQYF. The CDR3, as DNA: TGTGCCAGCAGCTTGGTGGCTAGCGGGGACGAGCAGTACTTC.

The chain has TRBV9 and TRBJ1-4; TRBD1 aligns across 9 bases. The CDR3 has 15 amino acids. J gave up 8 bases and V 2 bases, and 7 bases lay outside the gene matches. Germline CDR1 is SGDLS and CDR2 is YYNGEE. The CDR3 sequence: CASSVGDRDEEKLFF. CDR3 DNA: TGTGCCAGCAGCGTTGGGGACAGGGATGAAGAAAAACTGTTTTTT.

For the CDR3, the DNA is TGTGCCAGTAGTGGCCAGGGGCATGGCTACACCTTC. As protein: CASSGQGHGYTF. This sequence joins TRBV19 and TRBJ1-2; D perhaps matches TRBD1 (6 bases). With 5 bases removed from V and 6 bases from J, the gap between germline ends came to 10 bases. The germline CDR1 and CDR2 sequences are LNHDA and SQIVND (reference sequence). The CDR3 is 12 amino acids.

The chain joins TRBV6-6 to TRBJ2-3; tentative D call: TRBD2 (5 bases). This CDR3 comprises 13 residues. Trimming cost V 1 base and J 6 bases, with 8 bases left between them. Germline CDR1 is MNHNY and CDR2 is SVGAGI (reference sequence). The CDR3 region is CASSYFGVDTQYF. In DNA form, the CDR3 reads TGTGCCAGCAGTTACTTCGGGGTCGATACGCAGTATTTT.

The V and J genes are TRBV19 and TRBJ2-3; TRBD2 matches 8 bases. Germline V gene lookup returns CDR1 LNHDA and CDR2 SQIVND (reference sequence). This CDR3 comprises 16 residues. V lost 4 bases to trimming and J lost 0 bases; unmatched junction nucleotides: 6. The CDR3 DNA follows: TGTGCCAGTAGTAAGATAGCGGGGATTAGCACAGATACGCAGTATTTT. Residues: CASSKIAGISTDTQYF.

The genes are TRBV19 and TRBJ2-1; 8 positions match TRBD2. CDR1 is LNHDA, CDR2 SQIVND, per germline (reference sequence). The V and J ends lost 3 bases and 0 bases, in that order; junction bases with no gene match: 19. This CDR3 is built from 21 residues. The CDR3 reads CASSIPGASGGLPSSYNEQFF. In DNA form, the CDR3 reads TGTGCCAGTAGTATCCCTGGAGCCAGCGGGGGTTTACCGAGCTCCTACAATGAGCAGTTCTTC.

This sequence joins TRBV7-9 and TRBJ1-1; D unclear. CDR1 SEHNR and CDR2 FQNEAQ come from the germline V gene (reference sequence). V shed 6 bases and J shed 6 bases, with 17 bases lying between them. The CDR3 sequence is 14 residues long. This CDR3 is CASSLTSPLAEAFF. CDR3 nucleotides: TGTGCCAGCAGTTTAACGAGTCCTCTCGCTGAAGCTTTCTTT.

This clone was seen just once. The rearrangement joins TRBV19 to TRBJ1-1; 8 positions match TRBD1. J gave up 10 bases and V 9 bases, and 10 bases lay outside the gene matches. The CDR3 loop spans 12 amino acids. Germline assignment: CDR1 LNHDA and CDR2 SQIVND (reference sequence). CDR3 sequence reads: CASAQGVKLAFF. The DNA for the CDR3 is TGTGCCAGCGCACAGGGGGTCAAGTTAGCTTTCTTT.

V and J are TRBV2 and TRBJ2-2; D perhaps matches TRBD1 (5 bases). The CDR3 has 18 amino acids. Trimming took off 2 bases at V and 5 bases at J, with 21 bases between the two ends. Germline lookup yields CDR1 SNHLY and CDR2 FYNNEI. The chain's CDR3 is CASSEPQTGSRRTGELFF. DNA for the CDR3: TGTGCCAGCAGTGAACCGCAAACAGGTTCAAGGAGAACCGGGGAGCTGTTTTTT.

The chain joins TRBV30 to TRBJ2-5; 7 nucleotides align to TRBD2. CDR3 length equals 14 residues. The ends lost 3 bases at V and 4 bases at J; junction bases unmatched: 8. Germline loops: CDR1 GTSNPN, CDR2 SVGIG (reference sequence). Here the CDR3 DNA reads TGTGCCTGGAGCCTTGGGGGGGGAAGAGAGACCCAGTACTTC. This translates into CAWSLGGGRETQYF.

The rearrangement links TRBV29-1 to TRBJ1-1; tentatively, D is TRBD1 (6 bases). Trimming removed 6 bases from V and 1 base from J, with 15 bases in between. CDR3 length: 14 amino acids. Germline loops: CDR1 SQVTM, CDR2 ANQGSEA. CDR3 amino acids: CSVNPTGSNTEAFF. The CDR3 coding sequence is TGCAGCGTCAACCCGACAGGTTCGAACACTGAAGCTTTCTTT. Drawing the rest from reference TRBV29-1 and TRBJ1-1, the complete variable domain is SAVISQKPSRDICQRGTSLTIQCQVDSQVTMMFWYRQQPGQSLTLIATANQGSEATYESGFVIDKFPISRPNLTFSTLTVSNMSPEDSSIYLCSVNPTGSNTEAFFGQGTRLTVV.

This chain connects TRBV9 to TRBJ1-3; D is unresolved. The V gene lost 6 bases and the J gene lost 0 bases, with 7 bases spanning the gap. CDR3 size: 13 residues. From germline, CDR1 is SGDLS and CDR2 YYNGEE. CDR3 nucleotide sequence: TGTGCCAGCACACCCGGCTCTGGAAACACCATATATTTT. Translation: CASTPGSGNTIYF. The full variable domain, completed using reference TRBV9 and TRBJ1-3, is DSGVTQTPKHLITATGQRVTLRCSPRSGDLSVYWYQQSLDQGLQFLIQYYNGEERAKGNILERFSAQQFPDLHSELNLSSLELGDSALYFCASTPGSGNTIYFGEGSWLTVV.